A selection of T cell receptor beta chains follows, all from one sample in a study of vaccination effects on CD4 cells after COVID-19. The antigens these receptors bind are not known. Profiled with immunoSEQ multiplex PCR; TCRdb holds only in-frame clones, not every one. The sample contains about 74,000 clones, 60% to 80% of which appear only once. The starting material was CD4+ T cells from PBMCs cultured without peptide, obtained before COVID-19 vaccination. All receptors come from a human donor who received a COVID-19 vaccine. CDR3s include the opening cysteine and the closing phenylalanine or tryptophan. The D gene is left open where the match is weak. Expanded clones get a size class; other rows say once, few or many, or leave the size out.

cdr3_aa cdr3_nt j_call v_call clone_size d_call
CASSLEAGTGNEKLFF TGTGCCAGCAGCTTGGAGGCGGGGACAGGGAATGAAAAACTGTTTTTT TRBJ1-4 TRBV5-4 once TRBD1
CASSLFFGDKSIQYF TGTGCCAGCAGCTTGTTTTTCGGGGATAAGAGCATTCAGTACTTC TRBJ2-4 TRBV5-8 NA NA
CASSLGTGTDTQYF TGCGCCAGCAGCCTAGGCACGGGCACAGATACGCAGTATTTT TRBJ2-3 TRBV4-1 NA NA
CASSQEGHGSSYNEQFF TGCGCCAGCAGCCAAGAAGGGCACGGGTCCTCCTACAATGAGCAGTTCTTC TRBJ2-1 TRBV4-3 NA NA
CASSAVAGGELSTDTQYF TGTGCCAGTAGTGCGGTAGCGGGGGGTGAACTGAGCACAGATACGCAGTATTTT TRBJ2-3 TRBV19 NA TRBD2
CASGLGRDGVIIRYNEQFF TGTGCTAGTGGTTTGGGCCGGGACGGCGTTATAATCCGCTACAATGAGCAGTTCTTC TRBJ2-1 TRBV12-5 once NA
CASSLQVSGANVLTF TGCGCCAGCAGCTTACAGGTCTCTGGGGCCAACGTCCTGACTTTC TRBJ2-6 TRBV5-1 NA NA
CAWSRRGEYTGELFF TGTGCCTGGAGTCGGCGGGGGGAATACACCGGGGAGCTGTTTTTT TRBJ2-2 TRBV30 NA TRBD2
CATSDKREGYGYTF TGTGCCACCAGTGATAAAAGGGAGGGATATGGCTACACCTTC TRBJ1-2 TRBV24-1 NA NA
CASSFPGGTGELFF TGCGCCAGCAGCTTCCCAGGGGGAACCGGGGAGCTGTTTTTT TRBJ2-2 TRBV5-1 NA TRBD1
CASSTGLGTDTQYF TGCGCCAGCAGCACCGGACTCGGCACAGATACGCAGTATTTT TRBJ2-3 TRBV5-1 NA NA
CASGNTEAFF TGTGCTAGTGGAAACACTGAAGCTTTCTTT TRBJ1-1 TRBV12-5 NA NA
CASSYGYLLNTGELFF TGTGCCAGCAGTTACGGATACTTACTGAACACCGGGGAGCTGTTTTTT TRBJ2-2 TRBV6-5 few NA
CASSQDSSEYYGYTF TGTGCCAGCAGCCAAGATTCGTCAGAATACTATGGCTACACCTTC TRBJ1-2 TRBV4-2 many NA
CASSLGQSQPQHF TGCGCCAGCAGCTTGGGGCAGAGTCAGCCCCAGCATTTT TRBJ1-5 TRBV5-1 NA NA
CAFLRGSYNEQFF TGTGCCTTCCTAAGGGGGTCCTACAATGAGCAGTTCTTC TRBJ2-1 TRBV30 NA NA
CSVERLSGNTIYF TGCAGCGTTGAACGGCTCTCTGGAAACACCATATATTTT TRBJ1-3 TRBV29-1 NA NA
CASSPRPDVAKNIQYF TGTGCCAGCAGCCCTCGTCCGGACGTCGCCAAAAACATTCAGTACTTC TRBJ2-4 TRBV7-2 NA NA
CATSRGGRDTEAFF TGTGCCACCAGCAGAGGGGGCAGGGACACTGAAGCTTTCTTT TRBJ1-1 TRBV15 NA NA
CASSAPTGGMTEAFF TGTGCCAGCAGTGCCCCTACGGGTGGGATGACTGAAGCTTTCTTT TRBJ1-1 TRBV25-1 NA NA
CASSFSTEAFF TGTGCCAGCAGTTTTTCCACTGAAGCTTTCTTT TRBJ1-1 TRBV12-3/TRBV12-4 NA NA
CASSALSKNIQYF TGTGCCAGCAGCGCACTATCGAAAAACATTCAGTACTTC TRBJ2-4 TRBV6-5 NA NA
CASSSGLAGSQETQYF TGTGCCAGCAGCTCGGGACTAGCGGGGTCCCAAGAGACCCAGTACTTC TRBJ2-5 TRBV7-7 NA TRBD2
CASSLESWTGYGYGYTF TGCGCCAGCAGCTTGGAATCGTGGACAGGGTACGGCTATGGCTACACCTTC TRBJ1-2 TRBV5-1 NA TRBD1
CAWNRGANTGELFF TGTGCCTGGAACAGGGGCGCGAACACCGGGGAGCTGTTTTTT TRBJ2-2 TRBV30 NA TRBD1
CASSPAGGPNYGYTF TGTGCCAGCAGCCCGGCTGGGGGACCTAACTATGGCTACACCTTC TRBJ1-2 TRBV28 NA NA
CASSLVRTSGNTIYF TGTGCCAGCAGCTTAGTCCGTACGTCTGGAAACACCATATATTTT TRBJ1-3 TRBV11-2 few NA
CASSETGSTDTQYF TGTGCCAGCAGTGAAACAGGAAGCACAGATACGCAGTATTTT TRBJ2-3 TRBV6-4 NA NA
CASRPSDGAPNSPLHF TGTGCAAGTCGCCCAAGTGATGGGGCTCCTAATTCACCCCTCCACTTT TRBJ1-6 TRBV12-2 NA NA
CAISRDRADYGYTF TGTGCCATCAGCCGGGACAGGGCTGACTATGGCTACACCTTC TRBJ1-2 TRBV10-3 NA TRBD1
CASSYSGGVNEQFF TGTGCCAGCAGCTATAGCGGGGGGGTCAATGAGCAGTTCTTC TRBJ2-1 TRBV7-3 NA TRBD2
CASSERSRGVSNQPQHF TGTGCCAGCAGTGAGCGCAGCCGAGGTGTGAGCAATCAGCCCCAGCATTTT TRBJ1-5 TRBV6-1 NA NA
CASSWRGVGSTDTQYF TGTGCCAGCAGCTGGAGGGGAGTGGGTAGCACAGATACGCAGTATTTT TRBJ2-3 TRBV7-2 NA NA
CASSEDRVIYQPQHF TGTGCCAGCAGTGAAGACAGGGTAATTTACCAGCCCCAGCATTTT TRBJ1-5 TRBV2 NA NA
CASSPPKGGSNGNTIYF TGTGCCAGCTCACCACCGAAGGGGGGTTCGAATGGAAACACCATATATTTT TRBJ1-3 TRBV18 once NA
CASSSRTGGSAGELFF TGTGCCAGCAGCTCCAGGACAGGGGGCTCGGCCGGGGAGCTGTTTTTT TRBJ2-2 TRBV7-3 NA TRBD1
CASSSEGLANNEQFF TGTGCCAGTAGTTCCGAAGGACTAGCGAACAATGAGCAGTTCTTC TRBJ2-1 TRBV19 NA TRBD2
CASSLTVTNEKLFF TGCGCCAGCAGTCTGACGGTAACTAATGAAAAACTGTTTTTT TRBJ1-4 TRBV5-1 few NA
CASSLGGGGNSPLHF TGTGCCAGCAGTTTGGGCGGGGGAGGGAATTCACCCCTCCACTTT TRBJ1-6 TRBV28 NA NA
CASSLWGQTSNQPQHF TGTGCCAGCAGCTTATGGGGACAGACCTCCAATCAGCCCCAGCATTTT TRBJ1-5 TRBV7-2 NA TRBD1
CASSYRRGSNEKLFF TGTGCCAGCAGTTACAGAAGGGGTAGTAATGAAAAACTGTTTTTT TRBJ1-4 TRBV6-5 NA NA
CASSPTTGATDTQYF TGCGCCAGCAGCCCAACGACAGGGGCCACAGATACGCAGTATTTT TRBJ2-3 TRBV5-1 NA TRBD1
CASFKSSRPSTDTQYF TGTGCCAGCTTCAAGAGCAGTCGTCCTAGCACAGATACGCAGTATTTT TRBJ2-3 TRBV21-1 once NA
CASSPGTANTGELFF TGTGCCAGCAGCCCCGGGACGGCGAACACCGGGGAGCTGTTTTTT TRBJ2-2 TRBV6-5 NA NA
CASSGQGTNTGELFF TGTGCCAGCAGCGGACAGGGAACGAACACCGGGGAGCTGTTTTTT TRBJ2-2 TRBV6-5 few TRBD1